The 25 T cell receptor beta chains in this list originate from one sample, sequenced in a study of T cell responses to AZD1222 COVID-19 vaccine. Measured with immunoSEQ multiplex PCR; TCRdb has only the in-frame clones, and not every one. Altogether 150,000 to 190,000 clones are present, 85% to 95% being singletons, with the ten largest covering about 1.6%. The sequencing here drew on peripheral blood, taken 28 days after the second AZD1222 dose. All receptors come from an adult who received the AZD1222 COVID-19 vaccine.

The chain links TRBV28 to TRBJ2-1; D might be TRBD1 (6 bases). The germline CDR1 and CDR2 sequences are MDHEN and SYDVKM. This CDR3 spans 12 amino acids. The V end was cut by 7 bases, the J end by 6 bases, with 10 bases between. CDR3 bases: TGTGCCAGCACCCCCAGGGGCAATGAGCAGTTCTTC. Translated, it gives CASTPRGNEQFF.

The DNA for the CDR3 is TGTGCCAGAAGCCCGGCGAAGAGCTCCTACGAGCAGTACTTC. Protein: CARSPAKSSYEQYF. The chain uses TRBV5-3 and TRBJ2-7; no definite D call. TRBV5-3 is an ORF, and what it does is uncertain. This CDR3 region has 14 residues. V was shortened by 4 bases and J by 0 bases, with 11 bases between the two germline ends.

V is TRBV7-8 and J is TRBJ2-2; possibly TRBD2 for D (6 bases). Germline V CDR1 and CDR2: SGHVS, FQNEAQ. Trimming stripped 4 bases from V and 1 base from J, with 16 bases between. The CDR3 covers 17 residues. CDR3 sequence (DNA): TGTGCCAGCAGCTCCCGACGGTCGGGAGTGAACACCGGGGAGCTGTTTTTT. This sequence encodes CASSSRRSGVNTGELFF.

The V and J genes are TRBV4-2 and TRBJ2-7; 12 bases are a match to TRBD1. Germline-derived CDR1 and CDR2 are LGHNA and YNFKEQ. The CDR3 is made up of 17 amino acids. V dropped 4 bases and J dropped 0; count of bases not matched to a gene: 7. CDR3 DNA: TGTGCCAGCAGCCTTCAATCGGGACAGGGGGCCTCCTACGAGCAGTACTTC. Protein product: CASSLQSGQGASYEQYF.

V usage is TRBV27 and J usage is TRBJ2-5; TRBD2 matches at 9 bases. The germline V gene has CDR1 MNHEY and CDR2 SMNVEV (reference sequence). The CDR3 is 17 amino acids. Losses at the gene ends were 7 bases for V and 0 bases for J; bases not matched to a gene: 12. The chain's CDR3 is CASMKARIAGDQETQYF. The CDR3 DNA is TGTGCCAGCATGAAAGCTAGGATAGCGGGAGACCAAGAGACCCAGTACTTC.

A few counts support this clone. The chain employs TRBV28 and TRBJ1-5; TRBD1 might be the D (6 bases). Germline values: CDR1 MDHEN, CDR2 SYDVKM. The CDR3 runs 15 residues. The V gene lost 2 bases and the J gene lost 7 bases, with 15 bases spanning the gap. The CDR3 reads CASSLGDGGFQPQHF. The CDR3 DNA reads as TGTGCCAGCAGTTTAGGGGATGGGGGCTTCCAGCCCCAGCATTTT.

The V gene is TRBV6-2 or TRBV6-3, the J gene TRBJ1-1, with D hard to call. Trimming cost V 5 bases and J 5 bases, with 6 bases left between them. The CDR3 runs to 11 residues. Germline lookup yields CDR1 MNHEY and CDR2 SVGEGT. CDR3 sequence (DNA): TGTGCCAGCAGTCGAGGAACTGAAGCTTTCTTT. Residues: CASSRGTEAFF.

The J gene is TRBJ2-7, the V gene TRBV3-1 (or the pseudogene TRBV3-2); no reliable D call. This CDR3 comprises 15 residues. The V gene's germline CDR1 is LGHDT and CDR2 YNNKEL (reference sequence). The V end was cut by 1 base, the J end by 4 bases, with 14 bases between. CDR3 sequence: CASSQAEGLGYEQYF. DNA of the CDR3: TGTGCCAGCAGCCAAGCCGAAGGTCTAGGTTACGAGCAGTACTTC.

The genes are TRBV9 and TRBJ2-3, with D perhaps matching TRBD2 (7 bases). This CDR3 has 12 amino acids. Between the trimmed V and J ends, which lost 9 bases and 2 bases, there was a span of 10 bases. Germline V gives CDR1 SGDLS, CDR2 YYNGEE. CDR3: CATAGATDTQYF. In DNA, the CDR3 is TGTGCCACCGCGGGGGCCACAGATACGCAGTATTTT.

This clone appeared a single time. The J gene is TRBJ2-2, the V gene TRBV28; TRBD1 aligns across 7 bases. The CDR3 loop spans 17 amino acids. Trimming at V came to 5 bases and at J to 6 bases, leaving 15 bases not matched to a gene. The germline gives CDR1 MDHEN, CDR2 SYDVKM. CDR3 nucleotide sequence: TGTGCCAGCAGTCCAGTTAGGTCGACAGGGACGGCCGGGGAGCTGTTTTTT. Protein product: CASSPVRSTGTAGELFF.

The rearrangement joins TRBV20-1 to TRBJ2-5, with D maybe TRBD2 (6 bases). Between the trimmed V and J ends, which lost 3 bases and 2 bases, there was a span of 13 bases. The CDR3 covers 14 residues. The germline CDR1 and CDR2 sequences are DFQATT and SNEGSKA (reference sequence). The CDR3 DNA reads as TGCAGTGCTAGTAAGGGACTGCTACAAGAGACCCAGTACTTC. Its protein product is CSASKGLLQETQYF.

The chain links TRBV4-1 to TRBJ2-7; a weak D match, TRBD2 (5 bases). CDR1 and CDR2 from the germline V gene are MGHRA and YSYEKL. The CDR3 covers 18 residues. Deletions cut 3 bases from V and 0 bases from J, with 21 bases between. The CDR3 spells CASSHQALRLTSSYEQYF. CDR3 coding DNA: TGCGCCAGCAGCCATCAGGCACTCCGACTAACGAGCTCCTACGAGCAGTACTTC.

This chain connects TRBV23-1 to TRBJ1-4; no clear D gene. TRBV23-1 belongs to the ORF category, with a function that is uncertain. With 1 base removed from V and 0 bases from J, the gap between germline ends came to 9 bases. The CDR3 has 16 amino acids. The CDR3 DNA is TGCGCCAGCAGTCAATTTAAGATTGCAACTAATGAAAAACTGTTTTTT. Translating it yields CASSQFKIATNEKLFF.

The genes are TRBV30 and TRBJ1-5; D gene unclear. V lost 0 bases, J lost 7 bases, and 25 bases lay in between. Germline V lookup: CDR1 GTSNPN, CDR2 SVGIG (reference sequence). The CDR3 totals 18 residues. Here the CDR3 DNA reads TGTGCCTGGAGTGTAAAATTCTCTGGCCCTCAAGAACTCCAGCCCCAGCATTTT. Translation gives CAWSVKFSGPQELQPQHF.

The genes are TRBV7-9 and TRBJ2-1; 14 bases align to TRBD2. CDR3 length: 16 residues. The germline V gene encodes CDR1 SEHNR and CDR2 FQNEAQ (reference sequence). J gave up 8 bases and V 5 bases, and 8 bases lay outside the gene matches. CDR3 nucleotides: TGTGCCAGCAGCCTTGGACTAGCGGGAGGCCGGGATGAGCAGTTCTTC. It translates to CASSLGLAGGRDEQFF.

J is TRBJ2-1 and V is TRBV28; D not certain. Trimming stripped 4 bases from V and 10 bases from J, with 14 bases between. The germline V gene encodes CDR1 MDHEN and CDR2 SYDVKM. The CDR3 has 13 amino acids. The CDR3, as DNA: TGTGCCAGCAGTTCCCCTCCCCCTGAGGAGCAGTTCTTC. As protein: CASSSPPPEEQFF.

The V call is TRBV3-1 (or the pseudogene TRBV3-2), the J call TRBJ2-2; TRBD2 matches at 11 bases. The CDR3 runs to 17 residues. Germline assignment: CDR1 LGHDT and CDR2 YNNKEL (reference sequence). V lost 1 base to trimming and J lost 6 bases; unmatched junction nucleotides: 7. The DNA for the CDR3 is TGTGCCAGCAGCCAAGCTACTAGCGGGAGACGGCCCGGGGAGCTGTTTTTT. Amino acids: CASSQATSGRRPGELFF.

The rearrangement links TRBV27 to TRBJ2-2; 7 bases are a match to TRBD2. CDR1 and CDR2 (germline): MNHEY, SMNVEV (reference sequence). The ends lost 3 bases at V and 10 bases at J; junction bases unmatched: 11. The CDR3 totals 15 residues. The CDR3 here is CASSFRSGTREELFF. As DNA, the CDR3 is TGTGCCAGCAGTTTTAGGAGCGGGACCCGAGAGGAGCTGTTTTTT.

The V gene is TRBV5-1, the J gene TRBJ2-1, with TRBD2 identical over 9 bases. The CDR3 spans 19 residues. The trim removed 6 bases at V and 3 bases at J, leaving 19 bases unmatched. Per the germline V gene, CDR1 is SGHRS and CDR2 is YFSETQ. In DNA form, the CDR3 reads TGCGCCAGCACTCTCATTTCGCGGGGGGGAAGAACTTACTACAATGAGCAGTTCTTC. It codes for CASTLISRGGRTYYNEQFF.

CDR3 region: CASSVGGGGNTEAFF. CDR3 coding DNA: TGTGCCAGCAGCGTAGGGGGCGGTGGGAACACTGAAGCTTTCTTT. The chain couples TRBV9 to TRBJ1-1, with a possible D match to TRBD1 (5 bases). Germline V lookup: CDR1 SGDLS, CDR2 YYNGEE. This CDR3 spans 15 amino acids. Trimming pared 0 bases from V and 1 base from J, leaving 10 bases between.

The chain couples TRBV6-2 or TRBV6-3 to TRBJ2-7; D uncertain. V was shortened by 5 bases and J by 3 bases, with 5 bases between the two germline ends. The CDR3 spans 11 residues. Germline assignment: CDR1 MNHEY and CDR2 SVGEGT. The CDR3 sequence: CASSRNYEQYF. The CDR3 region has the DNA TGTGCCAGCAGTCGGAACTACGAGCAGTACTTC.

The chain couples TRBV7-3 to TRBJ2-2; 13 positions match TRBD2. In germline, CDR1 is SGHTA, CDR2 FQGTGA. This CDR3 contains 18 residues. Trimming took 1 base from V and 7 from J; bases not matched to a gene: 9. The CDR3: CASSLRYRTSGSGGELFF. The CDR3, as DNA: TGTGCCAGCAGCTTAAGATACAGGACTAGCGGGAGTGGCGGGGAGCTGTTTTTT.

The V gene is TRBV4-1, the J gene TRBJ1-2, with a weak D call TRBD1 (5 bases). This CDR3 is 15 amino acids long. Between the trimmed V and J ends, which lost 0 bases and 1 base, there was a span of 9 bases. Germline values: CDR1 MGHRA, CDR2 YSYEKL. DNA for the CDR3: TGCGCCAGCAGCCAAGATACCAGGGTTAACTATGGCTACACCTTC. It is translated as CASSQDTRVNYGYTF.

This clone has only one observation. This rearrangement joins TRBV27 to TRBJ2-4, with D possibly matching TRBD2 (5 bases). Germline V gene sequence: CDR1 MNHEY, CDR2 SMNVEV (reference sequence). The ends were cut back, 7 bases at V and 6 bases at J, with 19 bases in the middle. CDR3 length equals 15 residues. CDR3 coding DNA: TGTGCCAGCACCCTCGTTTTCGGGGTAGGAAACATTCAGTACTTC. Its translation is CASTLVFGVGNIQYF.

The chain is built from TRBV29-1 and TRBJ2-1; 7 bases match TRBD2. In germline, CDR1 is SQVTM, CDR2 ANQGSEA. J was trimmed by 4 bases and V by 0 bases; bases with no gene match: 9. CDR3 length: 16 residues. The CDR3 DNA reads TGCAGCGTTGAAGATCCTCTGGCGGGGGAATACAATGAGCAGTTCTTC. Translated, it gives CSVEDPLAGEYNEQFF.